These 14 T cell receptor beta chains were all obtained from the same sample, sequenced in a study of blood T cell repertoires in COVID-19. TCRdb's table, derived via immunoSEQ multiplex PCR, lists solely in-frame clones and lacks some. This table holds 85,000 to 130,000 clones, roughly 89% found once. Specimen: peripheral blood. These receptors originate from a man in his 70s with acute or convalescent COVID-19.

This clone showed up just once. The same CDR3 also results from other DNA sequences found in this sample. The chain joins TRBV19 to TRBJ2-7, with 8 nucleotides matching TRBD1. The CDR3 is made up of 15 amino acids. CDR1 LNHDA and CDR2 SQIVND come from the germline V gene (reference sequence). J gave up 2 bases and V 0 bases, and 3 bases lay outside the gene matches. CDR3: CASSIDRQGTYEQYF. The CDR3 DNA is TGTGCCAGTAGTATAGATCGACAGGGGACCTACGAGCAGTACTTC.

The gene calls are TRBV5-4 and TRBJ1-2, with a possible D match to TRBD1 (6 bases). The CDR3 has 15 residues. The germline gives CDR1 SGHNT, CDR2 YYREEE (reference sequence). V was cut by 2 bases and J by 5 bases, with 16 bases left in between. CDR3 sequence: CASSFRDTGYYGYTF. CDR3 coding DNA: TGTGCCAGCAGCTTCCGGGACACAGGATATTATGGCTACACCTTC. Based on the CDR3 plus reference TRBV5-4 and TRBJ1-2, the full variable domain is ETGVTQSPTHLIKTRGQQVTLRCSSQSGHNTVSWYQQALGQGPQFIFQYYREEENGRGNFPPRFSGLQFPNYSSELNVNALELDDSALYLCASSFRDTGYYGYTFGSGTRLTVV.

V and J are TRBV6-1 and TRBJ2-7, with 8 bases fitting TRBD1. The CDR3 is 13 amino acids. V lost 3 bases to trimming and J lost 4 bases; unmatched junction nucleotides: 2. Germline V gives CDR1 MNHNS, CDR2 SASEGT. The CDR3 region is CASSDRGLYEQYF. The CDR3, as DNA: TGTGCCAGCAGTGACAGGGGGCTTTACGAGCAGTACTTC.

The V and J genes are TRBV9 and TRBJ2-1; 11 positions agree with TRBD2. The CDR3 extends over 16 amino acids. V was pared by 0 bases and J by 6 bases, with 5 bases of the junction left unmatched. Germline assignment: CDR1 SGDLS and CDR2 YYNGEE. CDR3 in amino acids: CASSVDPGLAANEQFF. The CDR3 DNA follows: TGTGCCAGCAGCGTAGATCCGGGACTAGCGGCCAATGAGCAGTTCTTC.

V usage is TRBV7-6 and J usage is TRBJ1-2; D may be TRBD1 (6 bases). The CDR3 sequence is 16 residues long. CDR1 is SGHVS, CDR2 FNYEAQ, per germline. Trimming cost V 2 bases and J 5 bases, with 18 bases left between them. This CDR3 reads CASSLSEGDIGYGYTF. CDR3 coding DNA: TGTGCCAGCAGCTTATCAGAGGGGGATATCGGGTATGGCTACACCTTC.

V usage is TRBV10-3 and J usage is TRBJ1-2, with TRBD1 matching 11 bases. CDR1 ENHRY and CDR2 SYGVKD come from the germline V gene. This CDR3 region has 13 residues. With V trimmed by 9 bases and J by 8 bases, 8 bases remained unmatched. CDR3 in amino acids: CAIRTGGAWGYTF. In DNA form, the CDR3 reads TGTGCCATACGGACAGGGGGCGCTTGGGGCTACACCTTC.

This chain links TRBV9 with TRBJ1-5; tentative D call: TRBD1 (5 bases). The CDR3 totals 14 residues. V was cut by 0 bases and J by 4 bases, with 8 bases left in between. Germline-derived CDR1 and CDR2 are SGDLS and YYNGEE. In DNA form, the CDR3 reads TGTGCCAGCAGCGTAGATGGGGGGAATCAGCCCCAGCATTTT. This encodes CASSVDGGNQPQHF.

The chain recombines TRBV11-2 with TRBJ2-1; 10 bases match TRBD1. Trimming removed 3 bases from V and 7 bases from J; junction bases left unmatched: 6. The germline V gene encodes CDR1 SGHAT and CDR2 FQNNGV. The length of the CDR3 is 15 residues. CDR3 residues: CASSFGQGEMNEQFF. CDR3 sequence (DNA): TGTGCCAGCAGCTTCGGACAGGGGGAGATGAATGAGCAGTTCTTC.

The rearrangement uses TRBV10-1 and TRBJ1-5, with TRBD1 as a possible D gene (6 bases). The CDR3 loop spans 19 amino acids. The ends were cut back, 4 bases at V and 0 bases at J, with 22 bases in the middle. The germline V gene has CDR1 WNHNN and CDR2 SYGVQD (reference sequence). CDR3 in amino acids: CASSVPTPQYRDSNQPQHF. DNA of the CDR3: TGCGCCAGCAGTGTACCGACCCCGCAGTACAGGGATAGCAATCAGCCCCAGCATTTT.

This clone was observed a single time. The chain combines TRBV6-2 or TRBV6-3 with TRBJ2-4; D ambiguous. Trimming stripped 2 bases from V and 7 bases from J, with 15 bases between. The CDR3 totals 15 residues. CDR1 and CDR2 (germline): MNHEY, SVGEGT. CDR3 nucleotides: TGTGCCAGCAGTTACCGAGGCCAGCCGTATAACATTCAGTACTTC. Its protein is CASSYRGQPYNIQYF.

This clone was recorded once. The V and J genes are TRBV5-1 and TRBJ1-4; 9 nucleotides line up with TRBD1. The V segment lost 3 bases and the J segment 3 bases; nucleotides outside the gene matches: 3. Germline CDR1 reads SGHRS; CDR2 reads YFSETQ. The CDR3 runs 15 residues. CDR3 sequence: CASSWDRAANEKLFF. The CDR3 DNA reads TGCGCCAGCAGCTGGGACAGGGCTGCTAATGAAAAACTGTTTTTT.

The chain recombines TRBV5-1 with TRBJ1-1, with TRBD1 matching 7 bases. CDR3 length equals 13 residues. Trimming cost V 2 bases and J 7 bases; bases outside gene matches: 5. Germline CDR1 is SGHRS and CDR2 is YFSETQ. The DNA of the CDR3 is TGCGCCAGCAGCTTCAAGGGGGCAGGTGAAGCTTTCTTT. Protein product: CASSFKGAGEAFF.

This clone was seen more than once but under ten times. The chain recombines TRBV19 with TRBJ2-2; 8 nucleotides match TRBD2. CDR1 is LNHDA and CDR2 is SQIVND in the germline V gene (reference sequence). There are 15 residues in the CDR3. The junction had 5 bases not matched to a gene; V was cut back by 7 bases and J by 1 base. CDR3 sequence reads: CASTTGLVNTGELFF. Written as DNA, the CDR3 is TGTGCCAGTACCACGGGACTAGTGAACACCGGGGAGCTGTTTTTT.

The CDR3 loop is CASRKATVTREAFF. The CDR3 nucleotides are TGTGCCAGCAGGAAAGCGACAGTAACCCGTGAAGCTTTCTTT. The J gene is TRBJ1-1, the V gene TRBV28; D is perhaps TRBD1 (5 bases). V was cut by 6 bases and J by 7 bases, with 18 bases left in between. CDR3 length: 14 amino acids. Germline V lookup: CDR1 MDHEN, CDR2 SYDVKM.